This entry describes one TCR beta chain. Antigen specificity is unknown. Sequenced by immunoSEQ multiplex PCR; TCRdb stores in-frame clones only, minus some. The table lists about 60,000 clones, less than 90% of them singletons. Germline CDR1 and CDR2: SGHRS and YFSETQ. V was trimmed by 0 bases and J by 3 bases, leaving 7 bases between them. The CDR3 is 14 residues long. This entry comes from a study of T cell repertoires in ileal Crohn's disease. Background on the study: At surgery, 30% to 40% of patients smoked, with median disease duration about eight years.

Study conclusions and caveats: Sorted CD8 T cells held more high-frequency clones than CD4. Endoscopy was done a median around 6.9 months after surgery. Clonality above 26.8% at surgery always came with endoscopic recurrence.

Time point meaning: neoterminal ileum biopsy at postoperative endoscopy, about 6 months after surgery. The sequenced material came from ileal tissue. V is TRBV5-1 and J is TRBJ2-1, with a weak D call TRBD1 (5 bases). The receptor was derived from an adult with Crohn's disease. The CDR3 coding sequence is TGCGCCAGCAGCTTGGGACAGCTCTACAATGAGCAGTTCTTC. Encoded protein: CASSLGQLYNEQFF.